Below are 27 T cell receptor beta chains sequenced from a single sample in a study of immune evolution from preneoplasia to lung adenocarcinoma. The method was immunoSEQ multiplex PCR; TCRdb's version includes in-frame clones alone and lacks a portion of them. The table lists about 5,700 clones, around 82% of them singletons. The sequenced material came from FFPE normal lung tissue adjacent to the tumor. Receptor source: a person aged 50-70 years with lung adenocarcinoma.

V usage is TRBV6-6 and J usage is TRBJ2-7; D gene ambiguous. Looked up from germline, CDR1 is MNHNY and CDR2 is SVGAGI (reference sequence). Trimming took 2 bases from V and 0 from J, leaving 8 bases between them. The CDR3 sequence is 14 residues long. DNA for the CDR3: TGTGCCAGCAGTTACGTCAGTGACTCCTACGAGCAGTACTTC. Translating it yields CASSYVSDSYEQYF.

This rearrangement joins TRBV30 to TRBJ1-2; TRBD1 matches 10 bases. The germline CDR1 and CDR2 sequences are GTSNPN and SVGIG (reference sequence). J was trimmed by 1 base and V by 3 bases; bases with no gene match: 8. The CDR3 has 16 residues. CDR3 amino acids: CAWRPGQGRLNYGYTF. The DNA of the CDR3 is TGTGCCTGGAGGCCGGGACAGGGGCGCCTTAACTATGGCTACACCTTC.

A single count supports this clone. In DNA form, the CDR3 reads TGTGCCAGTATTGGGGGGCCAGAGGAAAAACTGTTTTTT. Its protein product is CASIGGPEEKLFF. The V call is TRBV19, the J call TRBJ1-4, with TRBD1 as a possible D gene (6 bases). Trimming stripped 7 bases from V and 8 bases from J, with 14 bases between. This CDR3 spans 13 amino acids. Germline V CDR1 and CDR2: LNHDA, SQIVND (reference sequence).

The chain recombines TRBV4-2 with TRBJ2-7; TRBD2 matches at 13 bases. CDR1 LGHNA and CDR2 YNFKEQ come from the germline V gene. The CDR3 is 18 amino acids. Trimming removed 4 bases from V and 5 bases from J; junction bases left unmatched: 14. The CDR3 DNA sequence: TGTGCCAGCAGCCCTCAACCCAGATTTGGACTAGCGGGGGACGAGCAGTACTTC. Residues: CASSPQPRFGLAGDEQYF.

The table lists this clone with a few counts. The chain recombines TRBV6-1 with TRBJ2-7, with D unclear. Trimming pared 3 bases from V and 5 bases from J, leaving 5 bases between. The CDR3 spans 11 residues. Germline CDR1 MNHNS, CDR2 SASEGT. The CDR3 DNA sequence: TGTGCCAGCAGTGAGTCCCACGAGCAGTACTTC. Protein product: CASSESHEQYF.

The count of this clone is one. This chain joins TRBV7-9 and TRBJ2-1; 7 bases agree with TRBD1. With 5 bases clipped from V and 7 bases from J, the junction kept 5 bases outside the gene matches. The CDR3 spans 13 residues. The germline V gene has CDR1 SEHNR and CDR2 FQNEAQ (reference sequence). This chain's CDR3 is CASSHDRANEQFF. The CDR3, as DNA: TGTGCCAGCAGCCATGACAGGGCAAATGAGCAGTTCTTC.

The chain combines TRBV30 with TRBJ1-1; the D is unclear. Trimming left V 3 bases short and J 2 bases short, with 13 bases between. This CDR3 is 14 amino acids long. CDR1 GTSNPN and CDR2 SVGIG come from the germline V gene (reference sequence). CDR3 amino acids: CAWSRDTYNTEAFF. The CDR3 DNA reads TGTGCCTGGAGCCGCGACACCTATAACACTGAAGCTTTCTTT.

Points on this clone: A read error may produce the germline difference seen at one junction end. This chain's CDR3 is CASSEEGARQAYNEQFF. In nucleotides, the CDR3 is TGCGCCAGCAGCGAAGAGGGGGCGAGACAAGCCTACAATGAGCAGTTCTTC. The chain has TRBV4-1 and TRBJ2-1; the match to TRBD1 covers 7 bases. The CDR3 runs to 17 residues. From germline, CDR1 is MGHRA and CDR2 YSYEKL.

In its sample, this clone was seen a few times. This chain links TRBV5-1 with TRBJ2-5; either TRBD1 or TRBD2 may fit D (5 bases each). This CDR3 region has 14 residues. Germline CDR1 is SGHRS and CDR2 is YFSETQ. The V gene lost 2 bases and the J gene lost 1 base, with 9 bases spanning the gap. The DNA of the CDR3 is TGCGCCAGCAGCTTCGAGGGGTTCCAAGAGACCCAGTACTTC. Translation gives CASSFEGFQETQYF.

The V gene is TRBV6-5, the J gene TRBJ1-1; no reliable D call. Per germline, CDR1 MNHEY and CDR2 SVGAGI. The ends were cut back, 5 bases at V and 0 bases at J, with 10 bases in the middle. The CDR3 runs 14 residues. The CDR3 here is CASSKGWMNTEAFF. DNA for the CDR3: TGTGCCAGCAGTAAAGGGTGGATGAACACTGAAGCTTTCTTT.

The V call is TRBV6-5, the J call TRBJ1-1, with D unresolved. The germline gives CDR1 MNHEY, CDR2 SVGAGI. Trimming removed 5 bases from V and 4 bases from J, with 11 bases in between. This CDR3 has 13 residues. Here the CDR3 DNA reads TGTGCCAGCAGTCCTACGGAGGTCACTGAAGCTTTCTTT. Translation gives CASSPTEVTEAFF.

The rearrangement uses TRBV29-1 and TRBJ2-7, with a tentative D call TRBD2 (5 bases). This CDR3 has 14 residues. Per germline, CDR1 SQVTM and CDR2 ANQGSEA. Trimming shortened V by 4 bases and J by 2 bases, and 15 bases separated the two germline ends. CDR3 loop: CSVVKGERTYEQYF. The CDR3 DNA reads TGCAGCGTTGTCAAGGGAGAGAGGACCTACGAGCAGTACTTC.

V usage is TRBV20-1 and J usage is TRBJ2-5; D is uncertain. The CDR3 is 11 residues long. Germline assignment: CDR1 DFQATT and CDR2 SNEGSKA (reference sequence). Trimming took off 5 bases at V and 4 bases at J, with 8 bases between the two ends. The CDR3 protein is CSAQQGETQYF. DNA of the CDR3: TGCAGTGCTCAGCAAGGAGAGACCCAGTACTTC.

The CDR3 sequence is CAWSRASGRGRTGELFF. DNA of the CDR3: TGTGCCTGGTCTCGGGCTAGCGGGAGAGGAAGGACCGGGGAGCTGTTTTTT. J is TRBJ2-2 and V is TRBV30, with 10 nucleotides matching TRBD2. J gave up 5 bases and V 5 bases, and 14 bases lay outside the gene matches. This CDR3 spans 17 amino acids. CDR1 and CDR2 from the germline V gene are GTSNPN and SVGIG (reference sequence).

This clone was observed a few times. This rearrangement joins TRBV29-1 to TRBJ2-3, with 7 bases that match TRBD1. Per the germline V gene, CDR1 is SQVTM and CDR2 is ANQGSEA. The CDR3 loop spans 13 amino acids. The J segment lost 2 bases and the V segment lost 6 bases, leaving 5 bases of the junction unmatched. As DNA, the CDR3 is TGCAGCGTACTGACAGGGTACACAGATACGCAGTATTTT. Translation: CSVLTGYTDTQYF.

The chain links TRBV28 to TRBJ2-3, with D hard to call. From germline, CDR1 is MDHEN and CDR2 SYDVKM. This CDR3 spans 16 amino acids. Trimming pared 6 bases from V and 5 bases from J, leaving 21 bases between. The chain's CDR3 is CASSLGSANRGDTQYF. The DNA for the CDR3 is TGTGCCAGCAGCTTAGGCTCGGCCAACCGTGGAGATACGCAGTATTTT.

The CDR3 region has the DNA TGTGCCAGTAGGGACAGGGGAAACACAGATACGCAGTATTTT. Its protein product is CASRDRGNTDTQYF. The V gene is TRBV10-3, the J gene TRBJ2-3; 10 nucleotides align to TRBD1. Losses at the gene ends were 10 bases for V and 2 bases for J; bases not matched to a gene: 6. Germline CDR1 and CDR2: ENHRY and SYGVKD. The CDR3 consists of 14 residues.

This chain uses TRBV5-4 with TRBJ1-3; D is unresolved. CDR1 is SGHNT and CDR2 is YYREEE in the germline V gene (reference sequence). This CDR3 is built from 14 residues. V lost 1 base and J 6 bases, leaving 11 bases between the germline ends. The CDR3 loop reads CASSLNPEANTIYF. The CDR3 nucleotides are TGTGCCAGCAGCTTGAATCCTGAAGCAAACACCATATATTTT.

The chain couples TRBV28 to TRBJ2-1; D possibly corresponds to TRBD2 (5 bases). Deletions cut 1 base from V and 6 bases from J, with 7 bases between. CDR3 length equals 13 residues. The V gene's germline CDR1 is MDHEN and CDR2 SYDVKM. This chain's CDR3 is CASSLFRGNEQFF. As DNA, the CDR3 is TGTGCCAGCAGTTTATTTCGGGGCAATGAGCAGTTCTTC.

The chain recombines TRBV18 with TRBJ1-1; TRBD1 aligns across 7 bases. Germline CDR1 is KGHSH and CDR2 is LQKENI. J gave up 3 bases and V 2 bases, and 3 bases lay outside the gene matches. The CDR3 runs to 14 residues. CDR3 DNA sequence: TGTGCCAGCTCACCAGGAGGGGGCGACACTGAAGCTTTCTTT. Translation gives CASSPGGGDTEAFF.

The chain links TRBV25-1 to TRBJ2-1; D uncertain. The germline V and J ends were trimmed by 3 bases and 6 bases, with 3 bases remaining between them. This CDR3 contains 11 residues. Per the germline V gene, CDR1 is MGHDK and CDR2 is SYGVNS. In DNA form, the CDR3 reads TGTGCCAGCAGTGATATCAATGAGCAGTTCTTC. This codes for CASSDINEQFF.

This clone has only one observation. The chain combines TRBV6-5 with TRBJ2-7; TRBD1 matches at 7 bases. With V trimmed by 4 bases and J by 10 bases, 7 bases remained unmatched. The CDR3 length is 12 residues. Germline V gene data show CDR1 as MNHEY and CDR2 as SVGAGI. CDR3: CASSSFGQAQYF. As DNA, the CDR3 is TGTGCCAGCAGTTCCTTCGGACAGGCCCAGTACTTC.

The sample holds a few counts of this clone. The V gene is TRBV7-9, the J gene TRBJ1-2; 7 bases are shared with TRBD1. V shed 1 base and J 3 bases; nucleotides not matched to a gene: 2. Germline-derived CDR1 and CDR2 are SEHNR and FQNEAQ (reference sequence). The CDR3 consists of 14 residues. Written as DNA, the CDR3 is TGTGCCAGCAGCTTAGGACAGGGAGACTATGGCTACACCTTC. It yields the protein CASSLGQGDYGYTF.

CDR3 in amino acids: CASSPQAYNEQFF. The CDR3 nucleotides read TGTGCCAGCAGCCCCCAAGCCTACAATGAGCAGTTCTTC. The rearrangement joins TRBV7-2 to TRBJ2-1; D uncertain. Trimming took off 5 bases at V and 2 bases at J, with 7 bases between the two ends. This CDR3 comprises 13 residues. Germline V gives CDR1 SGHTA, CDR2 FQGNSA.

The V and J genes are TRBV29-1 and TRBJ1-1; D is perhaps TRBD1 (5 bases). Germline CDR1 reads SQVTM; CDR2 reads ANQGSEA. There are 15 residues in the CDR3. The germline V and J ends were trimmed by 1 base and 3 bases, with 15 bases remaining between them. The CDR3 DNA reads TGCAGCGTTGAAGCCGGGACCCTCATGGACACTGAAGCTTTCTTT. It translates to CSVEAGTLMDTEAFF.

The rearrangement links TRBV7-2 to TRBJ2-1; TRBD2 matches 13 bases. The V and J ends lost 1 base and 5 bases, in that order; junction bases with no gene match: 5. The CDR3 is 17 amino acids. CDR1 SGHTA and CDR2 FQGNSA come from the germline V gene. CDR3 loop: CASSLVAGLAGNNEQFF. DNA of the CDR3: TGTGCCAGCAGCTTAGTAGCGGGACTAGCGGGAAACAATGAGCAGTTCTTC.

The rearrangement joins TRBV6-1 to TRBJ2-1; D gene uncertain. This CDR3 has 15 residues. V was shortened by 2 bases and J by 1 base, with 9 bases between the two germline ends. Germline CDR1 MNHNS, CDR2 SASEGT. The CDR3 nucleotides are TGTGCCAGCAGTGAATCCGGACGGTCCTACAATGAGCAGTTCTTC. This encodes CASSESGRSYNEQFF.